This paragraph reports one T cell receptor beta chain. This entry belongs to a study of T cell responses to AZD1222 COVID-19 vaccine. Repertoires were generated with immunoSEQ multiplex PCR, while TCRdb's copy carries only in-frame clones and drops some. The sample contains roughly 200,000 clones, roughly 94% of which appear only once. Germline assignment: CDR1 SGHRS and CDR2 YFSETQ. V trimming: 2 bases; J trimming: 3 bases; junction bases outside the gene matches: 4. This CDR3 spans 14 amino acids. The source of this sequence is an adult who received the MenACWY meningococcal vaccine as a control. This sequence joins TRBV5-1 and TRBJ2-7, with 8 bases fitting TRBD1. The sequenced sample was peripheral blood, obtained 28 days after the second dose of the MenACWY control vaccine. CDR3 DNA: TGCGCCAGCAGCTTCCGGGACAGGAGCTACGAGCAGTACTTC. It codes for CASSFRDRSYEQYF.